These 7 T cell receptor beta chains came from one sample sequenced in a study of blood T cells in healthy people across ages. The authors ran a second PCR of about 7 to 11 cycles using a sample-barcoded 5' primer and a J-beta primer mix. TCRdb used MiXCR to reprocess the 5' RACE reads, holding one entry per CDR3 protein. The profile covers 700,000 to 850,000 distinct CDR3 sequences, with approximately 53% appearing a single time and approximately 40% taken by the ten largest. Specimen: blood. These receptors were collected from a man of 80 years or more in good health.

This clonotype was seen a handful of times. J is TRBJ2-5 and V is TRBV7-2; D not resolved. The CDR3 consists of 13 residues. V lost 2 bases and J lost 5, with 9 bases in between. Germline assignment: CDR1 SGHTA and CDR2 FQGNSA. DNA for the CDR3: TGTGCCAGCAGCTTAACGCCCTCTGAGACCCAGTACTTC. It translates to CASSLTPSETQYF.

V is TRBV27 and J is TRBJ1-4; D might be TRBD1 (5 bases). This CDR3 has 16 residues. Germline lookup yields CDR1 MNHEY and CDR2 SMNVEV (reference sequence). V gave up 6 bases and J gave up 3 bases, with 17 bases separating them. The DNA of the CDR3 is TGTGCCAGCAGACCCACCGGGAGGGGATCTAATGAAAAACTGTTTTTT. Encoded protein: CASRPTGRGSNEKLFF.

This clonotype was counted between two and nine times. The rearrangement links TRBV29-1 to TRBJ2-7; 10 bases agree with TRBD2. Germline trimming cut 6 bases from V and 0 bases from J; bases unmatched to any gene: 5. CDR3 length: 14 amino acids. CDR1 and CDR2 (germline): SQVTM, ANQGSEA. The CDR3: CSVHTSGISYEQYF. CDR3 DNA sequence: TGCAGCGTACACACTAGCGGGATCTCCTACGAGCAGTACTTC.

This clonotype was counted between two and nine times. This chain joins TRBV20-1 and TRBJ2-7; 11 nucleotides align to TRBD2. The germline CDR1 and CDR2 sequences are DFQATT and SNEGSKA (reference sequence). The CDR3 length is 14 residues. Unmatched junction bases numbered 3, after V lost 5 bases and J lost 0 bases. CDR3 sequence: CSALSGRGSYEQYF. DNA of the CDR3: TGCAGTGCTCTTAGCGGGAGGGGCTCCTACGAGCAGTACTTC.

This clonotype was found once. The gene calls are TRBV7-9 and TRBJ2-7; D remains ambiguous. This CDR3 is 15 amino acids long. Looked up from germline, CDR1 is SEHNR and CDR2 is FQNEAQ (reference sequence). V was cut by 5 bases and J by 3 bases, with 17 bases left in between. The CDR3 region is CASSPSGPQNYEQYF. In DNA form, the CDR3 reads TGTGCCAGCAGCCCCTCAGGTCCACAAAACTACGAGCAGTACTTC. Full variable domain (remainder filled in from reference TRBV7-9 and TRBJ2-7): DTGVSQNPRHKITKRGQNVTFRCDPISEHNRLYWYRQTLGQGPEFLTYFQNEAQLEKSRLLSDRFSAERPKGSFSTLEIQRTEQGDSAMYLCASSPSGPQNYEQYFGPGTRLTVT.

This clonotype was found a few times. The V and J genes are TRBV29-1 and TRBJ2-4; TRBD1 aligns across 7 bases. Looked up from germline, CDR1 is SQVTM and CDR2 is ANQGSEA. V trimming: 4 bases; J trimming: 3 bases; junction bases outside the gene matches: 18. The CDR3 is 18 residues long. CDR3 amino acids: CSVVFRYPDRAGKNIQYF. CDR3 nucleotides: TGCAGCGTTGTCTTCCGATATCCCGACAGGGCCGGCAAAAACATTCAGTACTTC.

J is TRBJ1-6 and V is TRBV7-2; perhaps TRBD1 as D (6 bases). Per germline, CDR1 SGHTA and CDR2 FQGNSA. Trimming stripped 5 bases from V and 8 bases from J, with 13 bases between. The CDR3 loop spans 14 amino acids. CDR3 nucleotides: TGTGCCAGCAGCCCAGAGGGGGGCTATTCACCCCTCCACTTT. Its protein product is CASSPEGGYSPLHF.